Shown below are 9 T cell receptor beta chains from a single sample sequenced in a study of cytomegalovirus exposure and HLA in healthy donors. The PCR had 60 Vbeta and 13 Jbeta primers. Method: immunoSEQ multiplex PCR; TCRdb's copy keeps in-frame clones and lacks some. The sample shows around 62,000 clones, around 80% of them seen only once. The sequenced sample consisted of PBMCs. Every receptor here comes from a man aged 40-55 years in good health and CMV-seronegative.

This rearrangement joins TRBV7-8 to TRBJ2-2; D remains ambiguous. V shed 1 base and J shed 7 bases, with 13 bases lying between them. The germline V gene has CDR1 SGHVS and CDR2 FQNEAQ. CDR3 length equals 15 residues. The CDR3 protein is CASSLGHVTLGELFF. CDR3 sequence (DNA): TGTGCCAGCAGCTTAGGGCACGTCACCCTCGGGGAGCTGTTTTTT.

V and J are TRBV28 and TRBJ1-2, with a weak D call TRBD1 (5 bases). This CDR3 spans 15 amino acids. Trimming took 6 bases from V and 2 from J, leaving 16 bases between them. Germline CDR1 MDHEN, CDR2 SYDVKM. The CDR3 sequence: CASSWGGVLNYGYTF. In DNA, the CDR3 is TGTGCCAGCAGCTGGGGGGGGGTCCTAAACTATGGCTACACCTTC.

The chain couples TRBV12-5 to TRBJ1-3, with D tentatively TRBD1 (6 bases). CDR1 LGHNT and CDR2 FRNRAP come from the germline V gene. The CDR3 has 15 amino acids. V shed 6 bases and J shed 4 bases, with 16 bases lying between them. CDR3 amino acids: CASGFIGGGGNTIYF. CDR3 sequence (DNA): TGTGCTAGTGGGTTTATAGGGGGAGGGGGAAACACCATATATTTT.

The genes are TRBV9 and TRBJ2-1, with 8 bases matching TRBD1. V shed 2 bases, J shed 6 bases, and the junction held 7 bases outside the gene matches. Germline assignment: CDR1 SGDLS and CDR2 YYNGEE. The CDR3 has 15 residues. The CDR3 DNA sequence: TGTGCCAGCAGCGTTAGAGGACAGGGAGTCAATGAGCAGTTCTTC. It specifies CASSVRGQGVNEQFF.

This clone was observed a single time. This rearrangement joins TRBV4-1 to TRBJ2-5, with no clear D. CDR1 is MGHRA and CDR2 is YSYEKL in the germline V gene. The CDR3 extends over 15 amino acids. Trimming took off 5 bases at V and 2 bases at J, with 15 bases between the two ends. As DNA, the CDR3 is TGCGCCAGCAGCGAACCCTTGGGCAGTCAAGAGACCCAGTACTTC. Translation: CASSEPLGSQETQYF.

The V call is TRBV7-3, the J call TRBJ2-3; D is perhaps TRBD1 (6 bases). CDR1 and CDR2 from the germline V gene are SGHTA and FQGTGA. There are 14 residues in the CDR3. V was cut by 5 bases and J by 4 bases, with 13 bases left in between. Here the CDR3 reads CASSEGRTADTQYF. DNA for the CDR3: TGTGCCAGCAGCGAAGGACGGACAGCAGATACGCAGTATTTT.

V is TRBV6-5 and J is TRBJ1-3; D not resolved. V lost 7 bases and J lost 0, with 10 bases in between. This CDR3 has 14 residues. CDR1 is MNHEY and CDR2 is SVGAGI in the germline V gene. CDR3 nucleotide sequence: TGTGCCAGCAAAGGGAGCTACTCTGGAAACACCATATATTTT. Its translation: CASKGSYSGNTIYF.

This chain joins TRBV6-1 and TRBJ1-2; 9 nucleotides match TRBD1. V was pared by 6 bases and J by 8 bases, with 10 bases of the junction left unmatched. Germline CDR1 is MNHNS and CDR2 is SASEGT. The CDR3 has 14 amino acids. Here the CDR3 reads CASSLTGGAWGYTF. CDR3 DNA: TGTGCCAGCAGCCTCACAGGGGGCGCCTGGGGCTACACCTTC.

V usage is TRBV6-1 and J usage is TRBJ2-2; D ambiguous. This CDR3 has 14 residues. CDR1 and CDR2 from the germline V gene are MNHNS and SASEGT. Between the trimmed V and J ends, which lost 6 bases and 0 bases, there was a span of 8 bases. CDR3 sequence: CASRQPTNTGELFF. DNA for the CDR3: TGTGCCAGCAGACAGCCAACGAACACCGGGGAGCTGTTTTTT.